This TCR beta chain comes out of a study of T cell changes during pregnancy in multiple sclerosis. Data came from immunoSEQ multiplex PCR; TCRdb stores just in-frame clones and leaves some out. The sample lists tens of thousands of clones, 90% occurring once. Germline CDR1 and CDR2: SGHTA and FQGNSA. The CDR3 consists of 14 residues. The V and J ends lost 3 bases and 1 base respectively, with 9 bases between them. V usage is TRBV7-2 and J usage is TRBJ1-2, with D possibly being TRBD1 (6 bases). The sequenced sample was peripheral blood, obtained in the third trimester of pregnancy. The TCR was taken from a female donor with multiple sclerosis, enrolled in a pregnancy study. In DNA, the CDR3 is TGTGCCAGCAGCTTGTCAGGGGATAACTATGGCTACACCTTC. It specifies CASSLSGDNYGYTF.